This T cell receptor beta chain originates from a study of T cell clonality in common variable immunodeficiency. General observations from the study: Fewer TCRbeta clones were shared among CVID subjects than controls. TCRbeta clonality was increased in CVID versus healthy controls.

This CDR3 has 14 residues. V lost 4 bases to trimming and J lost 4 bases, with 13 bases between them. Per germline, CDR1 LGHNA and CDR2 YNFKEQ. This clone was seen repeatedly, ten times or more. What it binds is not known. The read ends 3 residues before the CDR3 terminus; that terminus is restored from the germline J gene. Measured with immunoSEQ multiplex PCR; TCRdb has only the in-frame clones, and not every one. The specimen has some 33,000 clones, none found just once. The sequence derives from a person between 18 and 75 years old in good health. The chain combines TRBV4-2 with TRBJ1-2; D is uncertain. Specimen: peripheral blood mononuclear cells. CDR3 region: CASSPDPEGYGYTF. The sequenced CDR3 bases are TGTGCCAGCAGCCCAGATCCCGAAGGCTATGGC.